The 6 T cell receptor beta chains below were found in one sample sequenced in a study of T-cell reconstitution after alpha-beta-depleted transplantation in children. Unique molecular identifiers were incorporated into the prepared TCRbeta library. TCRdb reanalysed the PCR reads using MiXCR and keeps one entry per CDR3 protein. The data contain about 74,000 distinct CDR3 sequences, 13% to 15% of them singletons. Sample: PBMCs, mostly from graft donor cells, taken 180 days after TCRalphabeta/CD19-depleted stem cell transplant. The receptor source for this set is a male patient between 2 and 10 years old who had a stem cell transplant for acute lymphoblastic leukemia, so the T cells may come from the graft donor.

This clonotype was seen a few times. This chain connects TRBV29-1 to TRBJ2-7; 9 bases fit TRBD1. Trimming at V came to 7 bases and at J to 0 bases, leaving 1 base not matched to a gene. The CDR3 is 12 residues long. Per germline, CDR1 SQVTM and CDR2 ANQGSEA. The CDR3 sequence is CSGGQGSYEQYF. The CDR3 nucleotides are TGCAGCGGGGGACAGGGCTCCTACGAGCAGTACTTC.

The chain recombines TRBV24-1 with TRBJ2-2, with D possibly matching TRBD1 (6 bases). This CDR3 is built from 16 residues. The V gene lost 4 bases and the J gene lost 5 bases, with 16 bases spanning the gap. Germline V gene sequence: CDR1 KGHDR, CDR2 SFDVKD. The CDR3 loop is CATSEPRQGSTGELFF. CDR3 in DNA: TGTGCCACCAGTGAACCACGGCAGGGGAGTACCGGGGAGCTGTTTTTT.

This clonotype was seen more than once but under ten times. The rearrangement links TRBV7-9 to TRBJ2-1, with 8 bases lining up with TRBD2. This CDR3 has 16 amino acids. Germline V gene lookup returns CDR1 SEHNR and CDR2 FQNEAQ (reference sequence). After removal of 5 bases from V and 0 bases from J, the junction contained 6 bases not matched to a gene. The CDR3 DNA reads TGTGCCAGCAGCCGCGAGCGGGAGAGCTCCTACAATGAGCAGTTCTTC. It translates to CASSRERESSYNEQFF.

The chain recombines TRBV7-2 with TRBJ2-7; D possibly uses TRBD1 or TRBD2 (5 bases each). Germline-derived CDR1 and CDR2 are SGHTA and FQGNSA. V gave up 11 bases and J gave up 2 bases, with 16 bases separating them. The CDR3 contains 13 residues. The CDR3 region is CAVRRGPTYEQYF. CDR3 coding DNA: TGTGCCGTCCGCCGGGGACCCACCTACGAGCAGTACTTC.

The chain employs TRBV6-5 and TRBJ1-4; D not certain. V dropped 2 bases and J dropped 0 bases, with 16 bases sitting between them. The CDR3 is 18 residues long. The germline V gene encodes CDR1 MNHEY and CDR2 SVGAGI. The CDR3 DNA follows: TGTGCCAGCAGTTACACCCCTCCCCTCTCTGCAACTAATGAAAAACTGTTTTTT. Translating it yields CASSYTPPLSATNEKLFF.

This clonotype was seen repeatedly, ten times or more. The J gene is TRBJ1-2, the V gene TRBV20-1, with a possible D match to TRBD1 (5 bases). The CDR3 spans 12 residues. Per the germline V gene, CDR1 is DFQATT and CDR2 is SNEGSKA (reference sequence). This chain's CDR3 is CSRDGANYGYTF. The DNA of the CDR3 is TGCAGCCGGGACGGAGCTAACTATGGCTACACCTTC.